This TCR beta chain was documented in a study of OX40 agonist ivuxolimab in advanced cancers. Overall study context: Six ivuxolimab dose levels, 0.01 to 10 mg/kg, were given intravenously every 2 weeks. Study-wide findings and caveats: Fewer expanded clones were found on average in CD4+ than in CD8+ T cells. There was clonal expansion of CD4+ and CD8+ blood T cells by week 6 at 0.1 to 3.0 mg/kg.

The table came from immunoSEQ multiplex PCR; TCRdb's copy has only in-frame clones and leaves some out. Here the sample spans about 86,000 clones, roughly nine tenths being singletons. This clone has only a few counts. Its antigen is unknown. Sequenced material: CD4+ or CD8+ T cells sorted from blood, taken in a trial of the OX40 agonist ivuxolimab. This receptor was obtained from an adult with an advanced solid tumor such as melanoma, head and neck, liver or kidney cancer.

CDR3 sequence: CASSPRGSGGTPDTQYF. The CDR3 coding sequence is TGTGCCAGCAGCCCCCGGGGAAGCGGGGGGACCCCCGATACGCAGTATTTT. The chain employs TRBV11-2 and TRBJ2-3, with 9 bases lining up with TRBD2. Unmatched junction bases numbered 15, after V lost 5 bases and J lost 6 bases. Germline lookup yields CDR1 SGHAT and CDR2 FQNNGV. The CDR3 runs 17 residues.